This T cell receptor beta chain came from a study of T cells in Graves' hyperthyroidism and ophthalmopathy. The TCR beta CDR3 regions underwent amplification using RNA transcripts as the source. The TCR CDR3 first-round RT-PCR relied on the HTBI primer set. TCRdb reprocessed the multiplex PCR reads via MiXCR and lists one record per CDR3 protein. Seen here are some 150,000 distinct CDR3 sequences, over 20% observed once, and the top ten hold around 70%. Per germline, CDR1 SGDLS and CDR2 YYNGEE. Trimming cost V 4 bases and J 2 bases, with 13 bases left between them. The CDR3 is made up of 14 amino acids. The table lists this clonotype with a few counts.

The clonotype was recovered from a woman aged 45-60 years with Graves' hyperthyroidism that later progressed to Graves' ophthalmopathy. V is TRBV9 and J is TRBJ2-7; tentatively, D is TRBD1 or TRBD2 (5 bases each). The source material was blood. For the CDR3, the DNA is TGTGCCAGCAGCCACTCCCTGGGGGCCTACGAGCAGTACTTC. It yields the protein CASSHSLGAYEQYF.